One and the same sample provided the 32 T cell receptor beta chains below, sequenced in a study of regulatory T cells in long-lasting Graves disease. Investigators prepared the TCR beta libraries by applying iRepertoire HTBI primers and Arm-PCR of CDR3 regions. TCRdb re-called the multiplex PCR reads with MiXCR, one entry per CDR3 protein. In the table there are roughly 530,000 distinct CDR3 sequences, approximately 16% of which are singletons. The time point: newly diagnosed GD, antithyroid drugs for less than 3 months. After RNA was extracted from PBMCs, the TCR library was made from it. This same sample was also taken into another study, of T cells in Graves' hyperthyroidism and ophthalmopathy.

The material was peripheral blood mononuclear cells (PBMCs), obtained at new diagnosis, from a patient treated with antithyroid drugs. These receptors were obtained from a woman aged 35 to 60 with Graves disease.

Concerning this clonotype: Possible read error: a much larger clone is one base away. The chain joins TRBV5-1 to TRBJ2-1; no clear D gene. Germline lookup yields CDR1 SGHRS and CDR2 YFSETQ. The CDR3 extends over 16 amino acids. Trimming removed 0 bases at V and 4 bases at J, with 14 bases between. The chain's CDR3 is CASSLGVSTTYNEQFF. As DNA, the CDR3 is TGCGCCAGCAGCTTGGGGGTCAGTACCACGTACAATGAGCAGTTCTTC.

This clonotype was recorded at least ten times. The rearrangement uses TRBV9 and TRBJ2-3; 9 positions agree with TRBD2. With V trimmed by 0 bases and J by 3 bases, 5 bases remained unmatched. Germline V lookup: CDR1 SGDLS, CDR2 YYNGEE. This CDR3 region has 16 residues. The CDR3 nucleotides read TGTGCCAGCAGCGTAGCGGGACTAGCTGAGACAGATACGCAGTATTTT. It encodes CASSVAGLAETDTQYF.

Ten or more counts support this clonotype. The V and J genes are TRBV9 and TRBJ1-1; D perhaps matches TRBD1 (6 bases). There are 14 residues in the CDR3. Germline V gives CDR1 SGDLS, CDR2 YYNGEE. V gave up 3 bases and J gave up 2 bases, with 11 bases separating them. CDR3 nucleotides: TGTGCCAGCAGCGAGGGGGGGGCAAACACTGAAGCTTTCTTT. Amino acids: CASSEGGANTEAFF.

This clonotype came up many times. The genes are TRBV10-3 and TRBJ1-1; the D is unclear. The CDR3 extends over 12 amino acids. Trimming shortened V by 10 bases and J by 4 bases, and 13 bases separated the two germline ends. CDR1 is ENHRY and CDR2 is SYGVKD in the germline V gene. DNA of the CDR3: TGTGCCACTAGGGAAAGCAGCACTGAAGCTTTCTTT. Protein product: CATRESSTEAFF.

This clonotype was seen repeatedly, ten times or more. The J gene is TRBJ2-3, the V gene TRBV11-2, with 9 bases that match TRBD2. CDR3 length: 15 amino acids. Germline CDR1 reads SGHAT; CDR2 reads FQNNGV. The trim removed 4 bases at V and 2 bases at J, leaving 4 bases unmatched. CDR3 loop: CASSSGTSLTDTQYF. Here the CDR3 DNA reads TGTGCCAGCAGCTCTGGGACTAGCCTCACAGATACGCAGTATTTT.

The chain uses TRBV18 and TRBJ2-7; the D gene could be TRBD1 or TRBD2 (7 bases each). Trimming stripped 4 bases from V and 7 bases from J, with 14 bases between. CDR1 KGHSH and CDR2 LQKENI come from the germline V gene. This CDR3 region has 13 residues. DNA for the CDR3: TGTGCCAGCTCACTCGGGACAGCGGGGGAGCAGTACTTC. This codes for CASSLGTAGEQYF.

This clonotype appeared once. This sequence may be a read error, since a much larger clone differs from it by one base. The chain links TRBV12-3 or TRBV12-4 to TRBJ2-2; 9 nucleotides align to TRBD2. The CDR3 runs to 17 residues. The V gene end was trimmed by 2 bases and the J gene end by 2 bases; junction bases not matched to a gene: 6. In nucleotides, the CDR3 is TGTGCCAGCAGTTTAACCTTAGCGGGGGTAAACACCGGGGAGCTGTTTTTT. Translated, it gives CASSLTLAGVNTGELFF.

This clonotype showed up just a few times. The rearrangement links TRBV3-1 to TRBJ2-5; 8 nucleotides match TRBD1. Trimming cost V 0 bases and J 2 bases; bases outside gene matches: 11. CDR1 LGHDT and CDR2 YNNKEL come from the germline V gene (reference sequence). CDR3 length: 18 residues. The DNA of the CDR3 is TGTGCCAGCAGCCAAGACGAAATTAGGACAGGGACTCAAGAGACCCAGTACTTC. Translated: CASSQDEIRTGTQETQYF.

About this clonotype itself: A much larger clone lies a single base off, so this may be a read error. The V and J genes are TRBV12-3 or TRBV12-4 and TRBJ2-1, with D unclear. The CDR3 contains 13 residues. The CDR3 DNA is TGTGCCAGCAGTCATGGATTAGACAATGAGCAGCTCTTC. Encoded protein: CASSHGLDNEQLF.

Comment on this clonotype: Given a far larger clone just one base away, this is likely a sequencing read error. The genes are TRBV5-5 and TRBJ2-3; weak D call: TRBD2 (6 bases). The CDR3 covers 16 residues. Germline V gene lookup returns CDR1 SGHKS and CDR2 YYEKEE (reference sequence). The DNA for the CDR3 is TGTGCCAGCGGCTTAGGGAGCGGGCCCCGCACAGATACGCAGTATTTT. As protein: CASGLGSGPRTDTQYF. The whole variable domain, remainder taken from reference TRBV5-5 and TRBJ2-3, is DAGVTQSPTHLIKTRGQQVTLRCSPISGHKSVSWYQQVLGQGPQFIFQYYEKEERGRGNFPDRFSARQFPNYSSELNVNALLLGDSALYLCASGLGSGPRTDTQYFGPGTRLTVL.

This clonotype was picked up many times. V and J are TRBV30 and TRBJ1-1; 9 bases are shared with TRBD1. In germline, CDR1 is GTSNPN, CDR2 SVGIG (reference sequence). The CDR3 has 16 residues. J gave up 1 base and V 4 bases, and 10 bases lay outside the gene matches. The DNA for the CDR3 is TGTGCCTGGAATAAGGGGACAGGGAGGCGGAACACTGAAGCTTTCTTT. Its translation: CAWNKGTGRRNTEAFF.

The gene calls are TRBV19 and TRBJ1-6; D is perhaps TRBD1 (5 bases). Trimming pared 7 bases from V and 12 bases from J, leaving 10 bases between. Germline V gene lookup returns CDR1 LNHDA and CDR2 SQIVND (reference sequence). This CDR3 is built from 11 residues. The CDR3 loop reads CASTLGGPLHF. The CDR3 coding sequence is TGTGCCAGTACCCTGGGGGGACCCCTCCACTTT.

V and J are TRBV12-3 or TRBV12-4 and TRBJ2-2; 7 nucleotides line up with TRBD1. This CDR3 has 13 residues. The V and J ends lost 7 bases and 5 bases, in that order; junction bases with no gene match: 4. CDR3 region: CASTLTGTGELFF. The CDR3 nucleotides are TGTGCCAGCACCCTGACAGGGACCGGGGAGCTGTTTTTT.

This clonotype was seen many times. V and J are TRBV11-2 and TRBJ1-1; no definite D call. Germline V gene data show CDR1 as SGHAT and CDR2 as FQNNGV. This CDR3 is built from 11 residues. The V and J ends lost 5 bases and 7 bases respectively, with 8 bases between them. The CDR3 sequence: CASSTGLEAFF. The DNA for the CDR3 is TGTGCCAGCAGCACCGGCCTTGAAGCTTTCTTT.

Details on this clonotype: One junction end does not reproduce the germline sequence, and a read error may be involved. The chain links TRBV27 to TRBJ2-1; 13 nucleotides match TRBD2. Germline values: CDR1 MNHEY, CDR2 SMNVEV (reference sequence). This CDR3 contains 15 residues. The CDR3 DNA reads as TGTGCCAGCAGAATGACTAGCGGGGGGCTAAATGAGCAGCTCTTC. Translation gives CASRMTSGGLNEQLF.

This clonotype showed up many times. The rearrangement joins TRBV11-1 to TRBJ2-2; possible D gene TRBD2, 6 bases. The CDR3 is made up of 14 amino acids. V was pared by 5 bases and J by 1 base, with 8 bases between. CDR1 and CDR2 from the germline V gene are SGHAT and FQDESV (reference sequence). The CDR3 nucleotides are TGTGCCAGCAGCCGGGACTGGAACACCGGGGAGCTGTTTTTT. Its translation: CASSRDWNTGELFF.

In this sample, this clonotype turned up a few times. This chain connects TRBV10-3 to TRBJ1-2; perhaps TRBD1 as D (6 bases). The CDR3 consists of 15 residues. V dropped 5 bases and J dropped 0 bases, with 13 bases sitting between them. From germline, CDR1 is ENHRY and CDR2 SYGVKD. Here the CDR3 DNA reads TGTGCCATCAGTCAGTTAGGGGGAGCTAACTATGGCTACACCTTC. Translating it yields CAISQLGGANYGYTF.

This clonotype was observed many times. This CDR3 reads CASSHGTDSNQPQHF. As DNA, the CDR3 is TGTGCCAGCAGTCATGGGACAGATAGCAATCAGCCCCAGCATTTT. V is TRBV6-1 and J is TRBJ1-5, with TRBD1 matching over 7 bases. With 5 bases clipped from V and 0 bases from J, the junction kept 4 bases outside the gene matches. CDR3 length: 15 residues. Germline assignment: CDR1 MNHNS and CDR2 SASEGT.

This clonotype was picked up a small number of times. The chain has TRBV9 and TRBJ1-3; weak D call: TRBD1 (6 bases). CDR3 length: 16 residues. The germline gives CDR1 SGDLS, CDR2 YYNGEE. V was cut by 4 bases and J by 0 bases, with 14 bases left in between. The CDR3: CASSPPGAASGNTIYF. CDR3 DNA: TGTGCCAGCAGCCCACCAGGGGCAGCCTCTGGAAACACCATATATTTT.

Only a few counts were recorded for this clonotype. The chain carries TRBV20-1 and TRBJ2-3; perhaps TRBD2 as D (6 bases). The DNA end favors TRBJ2-5, so the J call may be wrong. Germline CDR1 is DFQATT and CDR2 is SNEGSKA (reference sequence). The CDR3 has 12 residues. The CDR3 DNA reads as TGCAGTCAACGACGGGACTCGGAGACCCAGTACTTC. This translates into CSQRRDSETQYF.

This rearrangement joins TRBV18 to TRBJ2-7, with unresolved D. The V and J ends lost 0 bases and 5 bases respectively, with 8 bases between them. This CDR3 spans 13 amino acids. Germline lookup yields CDR1 KGHSH and CDR2 LQKENI. The CDR3 loop reads CASSPPTMHEQYF. For the CDR3, the DNA is TGTGCCAGCTCACCACCGACGATGCACGAGCAGTACTTC.

As for this clonotype: Relative to the germline gene, one junction end is altered; a read error may explain this. The V and J genes are TRBV5-5 and TRBJ1-4, with a possible D match to TRBD1 (6 bases). The CDR3 is made up of 15 amino acids. CDR1 SGHKS and CDR2 YYEKEE come from the germline V gene (reference sequence). CDR3 in DNA: TGTGCCAGCAGCTTGGTGCGGGGGCAGAATGAAAGACTGTTTTTT. As protein: CASSLVRGQNERLFF.

This clonotype came up many times. The chain recombines TRBV18 with TRBJ1-1; D remains ambiguous. Per the germline V gene, CDR1 is KGHSH and CDR2 is LQKENI. V lost 2 bases to trimming and J lost 1 base, with 8 bases between them. The CDR3 length is 14 residues. In DNA form, the CDR3 reads TGTGCCAGCTCACCAGGGGTCCGGAACACTGAAGCTTTCTTT. It is translated as CASSPGVRNTEAFF.

This clonotype came up many times. V is TRBV15 and J is TRBJ2-7; a possible D gene is TRBD2 (5 bases). Germline CDR1 and CDR2: LNHNV and YYDKDF (reference sequence). This CDR3 has 14 amino acids. V was shortened by 4 bases and J by 2 bases, with 12 bases between the two germline ends. For the CDR3, the DNA is TGTGCCACCAGCACCTACCGGGGTCCCTACGAGCAGTACTTC. It codes for CATSTYRGPYEQYF.

This clonotype has only a few counts. The V gene is TRBV29-1, the J gene TRBJ1-5; no reliable D call. Germline CDR1 and CDR2: SQVTM and ANQGSEA. The CDR3 sequence is 13 residues long. V was shortened by 3 bases and J by 2 bases, with 8 bases between the two germline ends. Here the CDR3 DNA reads TGCAGCGTTGAGGTGAGCCGCAATCAGCCCCAGCATTTT. Translating it yields CSVEVSRNQPQHF. The complete variable domain, with remaining parts taken from reference TRBV29-1 and TRBJ1-5, reads SAVISQKPSRDICQRGTSLTIQCQVDSQVTMMFWYRQQPGQSLTLIATANQGSEATYESGFVIDKFPISRPNLTFSTLTVSNMSPEDSSIYLCSVEVSRNQPQHFGDGTRLSIL.

The CDR3 loop is CASSYAGRRNEKLFF. CDR3 nucleotides: TGTGCCAGCAGTTACGCCGGACGACGTAACGAAAAACTGTTTTTT. This chain connects TRBV6-9 to TRBJ1-4; no clear D gene. The length of the CDR3 is 15 residues. Deletions cut 3 bases from V and 8 bases from J, with 16 bases between. Germline-derived CDR1 and CDR2 are MNHGY and SVAAGI.

This clonotype was counted at least ten times. This chain links TRBV6-1 with TRBJ2-2; no firm D call. V was pared by 2 bases and J by 0 bases, with 16 bases between. CDR3 length equals 18 residues. Germline CDR1 and CDR2: MNHNS and SASEGT. Here the CDR3 DNA reads TGTGCCAGCAGTGAAACTCCGCCGCAGTTCGCGAACACCGGGGAGCTGTTTTTT. Translating it yields CASSETPPQFANTGELFF.

At least ten counts were recorded for this clonotype. The chain carries TRBV6-1 and TRBJ1-5; D ambiguous. The germline CDR1 and CDR2 sequences are MNHNS and SASEGT. Deletions cut 6 bases from V and 3 bases from J, with 18 bases between. The CDR3 has 16 amino acids. CDR3 bases: TGTGCCAGCAGCGACAATGAGAACCGGGACAATCAGCCCCAGCATTTT. It codes for CASSDNENRDNQPQHF.

This clonotype was observed a handful of times. The CDR3 bases are TGTGCCAGCAGTTTAGGCAGGCCAGAGACCCAGTACTTC. It is translated as CASSLGRPETQYF. The chain has TRBV28 and TRBJ2-5; no reliable D call. The CDR3 is 13 residues long. Germline V gene sequence: CDR1 MDHEN, CDR2 SYDVKM. The V end lost 2 bases, the J end lost 4 bases, and 8 bases lay between the germline ends.

This clonotype showed up many times. CDR3 amino acids: CASSLVGVSDTQYF. CDR3 sequence (DNA): TGTGCCAGCAGCTTAGTGGGTGTTTCAGATACGCAGTATTTT. The chain uses TRBV7-2 and TRBJ2-3; no clear D gene. The CDR3 spans 14 residues. The germline V gene encodes CDR1 SGHTA and CDR2 FQGNSA. The germline V and J ends were trimmed by 1 base and 4 bases, with 9 bases remaining between them.

This clonotype has at least ten counts. CDR3 sequence reads: CASSPGRGRNYGYTF. In DNA, the CDR3 is TGTGCCAGCAGTCCGGGGAGGGGAAGAAACTATGGCTACACCTTC. The J gene is TRBJ1-2, the V gene TRBV2, with a possible D match to TRBD1 (5 bases). CDR3 length: 15 residues. CDR1 and CDR2 from the germline V gene are SNHLY and FYNNEI. Trimming pared 5 bases from V and 2 bases from J, leaving 15 bases between.

This clonotype was observed at least ten times. The chain uses TRBV6-1 and TRBJ1-5; tentatively, D is TRBD1 (6 bases). Trimming pared 8 bases from V and 0 bases from J, leaving 20 bases between. There are 17 residues in the CDR3. Germline V gene lookup returns CDR1 MNHNS and CDR2 SASEGT. This CDR3 is CASCPEGGAYSNQPQHF. In nucleotides, the CDR3 is TGTGCCAGCTGTCCCGAGGGGGGGGCTTATAGCAATCAGCCCCAGCATTTT.